These 29 T cell receptor beta chains came from one sample sequenced in a study of OX40 agonist ivuxolimab in advanced cancers. Profiled with immunoSEQ multiplex PCR; TCRdb holds only in-frame clones, not every one. This sample has roughly 6,100 clones; roughly four fifths occur once, and the top ten carry around 12%. The source material was CD4+ or CD8+ T cells sorted from blood, sampled in a trial of the OX40 agonist ivuxolimab. The origin of the receptors is an adult with an advanced solid tumor such as melanoma, head and neck, liver or kidney cancer.

The chain is built from TRBV9 and TRBJ2-7; 8 bases are a match to TRBD2. CDR1 and CDR2 (germline): SGDLS, YYNGEE. The CDR3 length is 14 residues. Trimming took 4 bases from V and 1 from J; bases not matched to a gene: 4. The CDR3 here is CASSPLAGSYEQYF. For the CDR3, the DNA is TGTGCCAGCAGCCCCCTAGCGGGTTCCTACGAGCAGTACTTC.

The chain uses TRBV6-6 and TRBJ1-1; 9 positions agree with TRBD1. This CDR3 region has 14 residues. From germline, CDR1 is MNHNY and CDR2 SVGAGI (reference sequence). Unmatched junction bases numbered 2, after V lost 2 bases and J lost 4 bases. For the CDR3, the DNA is TGTGCCAGCAGTTACCCGACAGGGGGCACTGAAGCTTTCTTT. Its protein is CASSYPTGGTEAFF.

The chain is built from TRBV7-9 and TRBJ2-6, with D possibly matching TRBD1 (6 bases). CDR1 and CDR2 from the germline V gene are SEHNR and FQNEAQ (reference sequence). V shed 7 bases and J shed 1 base, with 20 bases lying between them. This CDR3 has 18 residues. CDR3 nucleotide sequence: TGTGCCAGCACCATCCTCGGCCACAGGGCGTCTGGGGCCAACGTCCTGACTTTC. It encodes CASTILGHRASGANVLTF.

This chain links TRBV19 with TRBJ2-1, with D tentatively TRBD1 (5 bases). The CDR3 contains 13 residues. V lost 3 bases to trimming and J lost 7 bases, with 10 bases between them. Germline CDR1 reads LNHDA; CDR2 reads SQIVND (reference sequence). The CDR3 loop is CASSMKGFNEQFF. The CDR3 nucleotides read TGTGCCAGTAGTATGAAGGGGTTTAATGAGCAGTTCTTC.

The CDR3 coding sequence is TGTGCCAGCAGTTACTCGGGGACAGGGGTTTCAGATGAGCAGTTCTTC. Its translation: CASSYSGTGVSDEQFF. J is TRBJ2-1 and V is TRBV6-5; 10 positions agree with TRBD1. This CDR3 is built from 16 residues. The germline V gene encodes CDR1 MNHEY and CDR2 SVGAGI. Trimming took 0 bases from V and 8 from J; bases not matched to a gene: 7.

This clone has a handful of counts. The chain uses TRBV30 and TRBJ1-1, with TRBD1 as a possible D gene (5 bases). This CDR3 contains 12 residues. Germline CDR1 and CDR2: GTSNPN and SVGIG (reference sequence). V was trimmed by 4 bases and J by 7 bases, leaving 13 bases between them. CDR3 coding DNA: TGTGCCTGGAACCTCGGACACAATGAAGCTTTCTTT. It encodes CAWNLGHNEAFF. Together with reference TRBV30 and TRBJ1-1, the CDR3 gives the full variable domain: SQTIHQWPATLVQPVGSPLSLECTVEGTSNPNLYWYRQAAGRGLQLLFYSVGIGQISSEVPQNLSASRPQDRQFILSSKKLLLSDSGFYLCAWNLGHNEAFFGQGTRLTVV.

This clone has only one observation. This chain connects TRBV7-8 to TRBJ2-2; 10 positions match TRBD1. With V trimmed by 5 bases and J by 5 bases, 8 bases remained unmatched. There are 16 residues in the CDR3. In germline, CDR1 is SGHVS, CDR2 FQNEAQ. The CDR3, as DNA: TGTGCCAGCAGCCCCGGGACAGGGGAGGGAACCGGGGAGCTGTTTTTT. This sequence encodes CASSPGTGEGTGELFF. The whole variable domain, remainder taken from reference TRBV7-8 and TRBJ2-2, is GAGVSQSPRYKVAKRGQDVALRCDPISGHVSLFWYQQALGQGPEFLTYFQNEAQLDKSGLPSDRFFAERPEGSVSTLKIQRTQQEDSAVYLCASSPGTGEGTGELFFGEGSRLTVL.

The rearrangement links TRBV5-1 to TRBJ1-5; D is unclear. Germline V gene sequence: CDR1 SGHRS, CDR2 YFSETQ. The CDR3 loop spans 15 amino acids. V was trimmed by 0 bases and J by 0 bases, leaving 7 bases between them. CDR3 amino acids: CASSLGQYSNQPQHF. The CDR3 DNA is TGCGCCAGCAGCTTGGGACAATATAGCAATCAGCCCCAGCATTTT.

This clone was recorded a few times. The chain recombines TRBV7-3 with TRBJ2-1, with 12 positions matching TRBD1. V lost 5 bases, J lost 7 bases, and 3 bases stayed unmatched. The germline V gene has CDR1 SGHTA and CDR2 FQGTGA. This CDR3 is 14 amino acids long. The CDR3, as DNA: TGTGCCAGCAGCGGGACAGGGGGCTGGAATGAGCAGTTCTTC. Amino acid sequence: CASSGTGGWNEQFF. The full variable domain, its missing parts supplied by reference TRBV7-3 and TRBJ2-1, is GAGVSQTPSNKVTEKGKYVELRCDPISGHTALYWYRQSLGQGPEFLIYFQGTGAADDSGLPNDRFFAVRPEGSVSTLKIQRTERGDSAVYLCASSGTGGWNEQFFGPGTRLTVL.

The chain is built from TRBV7-8 and TRBJ2-3; 9 positions agree with TRBD2. Germline-derived CDR1 and CDR2 are SGHVS and FQNEAQ. V trimming: 1 base; J trimming: 1 base; junction bases outside the gene matches: 0. The CDR3 runs to 15 residues. The CDR3 nucleotides are TGTGCCAGCAGCTTAGGACTAGCGGGCACAGATACGCAGTATTTT. Translation: CASSLGLAGTDTQYF.

This clone has more than one count but fewer than ten. This rearrangement joins TRBV7-9 to TRBJ2-7, with D unclear. The V and J ends lost 8 bases and 5 bases respectively, with 16 bases between them. CDR3 length equals 13 residues. Germline V gene data show CDR1 as SEHNR and CDR2 as FQNEAQ (reference sequence). CDR3 DNA sequence: TGTGCCAGCGTTCCCCTCTATGGGGACGAGCAGTACTTC. This encodes CASVPLYGDEQYF.

The chain recombines TRBV7-9 with TRBJ1-1; unclear D gene. The CDR3 runs 11 residues. With 3 bases removed from V and 5 bases from J, the gap between germline ends came to 4 bases. From germline, CDR1 is SEHNR and CDR2 FQNEAQ (reference sequence). As DNA, the CDR3 is TGTGCCAGCAGCTTTGGTACTGAAGCTTTCTTT. This encodes CASSFGTEAFF. Together with reference TRBV7-9 and TRBJ1-1, the CDR3 gives the full variable domain: DTGVSQNPRHKITKRGQNVTFRCDPISEHNRLYWYRQTLGQGPEFLTYFQNEAQLEKSRLLSDRFSAERPKGSFSTLEIQRTEQGDSAMYLCASSFGTEAFFGQGTRLTVV.

This clone was observed a handful of times. The V gene is TRBV12-5, the J gene TRBJ2-1; D remains unclear. Germline CDR1 is LGHNT and CDR2 is FRNRAP. The V end lost 5 bases, the J end lost 7 bases, and 12 bases lay between the germline ends. There are 13 residues in the CDR3. DNA for the CDR3: TGTGCTAGTGGTCCCCCTCGCCTAAATGAGCAGTTCTTC. Translating it yields CASGPPRLNEQFF.

CDR3 sequence: CASSQDQSAGYTF. CDR3 DNA sequence: TGCGCCAGCAGCCAAGATCAGAGCGCCGGCTACACCTTC. The V gene is TRBV4-1, the J gene TRBJ1-2, with D unresolved. The CDR3 loop spans 13 amino acids. Looked up from germline, CDR1 is MGHRA and CDR2 is YSYEKL. Trimming left V 0 bases short and J 8 bases short, with 10 bases between.

The chain joins TRBV27 to TRBJ2-7; no firm D call. The V gene's germline CDR1 is MNHEY and CDR2 SMNVEV (reference sequence). CDR3 length: 15 residues. V was shortened by 4 bases and J by 0 bases, with 13 bases between the two germline ends. DNA for the CDR3: TGTGCCAGCAGTTCATACGGCAAGATCTCCTACGAGCAGTACTTC. It codes for CASSSYGKISYEQYF.

The chain recombines TRBV7-9 with TRBJ2-7, with 9 positions matching TRBD2. Germline V gene lookup returns CDR1 SEHNR and CDR2 FQNEAQ (reference sequence). V trimming: 5 bases; J trimming: 2 bases; junction bases outside the gene matches: 7. This CDR3 is 15 amino acids long. This CDR3 is CASSAAPSGAYEQYF. DNA for the CDR3: TGTGCCAGCAGCGCAGCCCCTAGCGGGGCCTACGAGCAGTACTTC.

The chain links TRBV4-1 to TRBJ2-7; perhaps TRBD1 as D (5 bases). CDR1 MGHRA and CDR2 YSYEKL come from the germline V gene. Between the trimmed V and J ends, which lost 5 bases and 5 bases, there was a span of 16 bases. The CDR3 extends over 14 amino acids. The chain's CDR3 is CASSFSGRADEQYF. The CDR3, as DNA: TGCGCCAGCAGCTTTTCGGGCAGGGCCGACGAGCAGTACTTC.

The chain is built from TRBV5-8 and TRBJ2-7, with 8 bases aligning to TRBD1. Germline trimming cut 3 bases from V and 4 bases from J; bases unmatched to any gene: 12. This CDR3 has 16 residues. The germline CDR1 and CDR2 sequences are SGHTS and YDEGEE. Here the CDR3 DNA reads TGTGCCAGCAGCTCACCGGGACAGGAGGCGAGGTACGAGCAGTACTTC. Translated, it gives CASSSPGQEARYEQYF.

V and J are TRBV27 and TRBJ2-3; D not resolved. Trimming removed 8 bases from V and 9 bases from J, with 15 bases in between. Germline V lookup: CDR1 MNHEY, CDR2 SMNVEV (reference sequence). The CDR3 is 12 residues long. CDR3 sequence: CASGPLTSTQYF. CDR3 DNA: TGTGCCAGCGGCCCCTTGACTTCAACGCAGTATTTT.

V gene TRBV7-2 combines with J gene TRBJ1-3; D call uncertain. CDR3 size: 14 residues. The germline gives CDR1 SGHTA, CDR2 FQGNSA. V lost 2 bases and J 2 bases, leaving 7 bases between the germline ends. CDR3 residues: CASSLKGPGNTIYF. CDR3 sequence (DNA): TGTGCCAGCAGCTTAAAAGGGCCTGGAAACACCATATATTTT.

The chain links TRBV5-5 to TRBJ2-3, with D perhaps matching TRBD1 (5 bases). In germline, CDR1 is SGHKS, CDR2 YYEKEE (reference sequence). The V gene lost 0 bases and the J gene lost 0 bases, with 8 bases spanning the gap. CDR3 length equals 15 residues. CDR3 nucleotide sequence: TGTGCCAGCAGCTTGGGGACAAGGAGCACAGATACGCAGTATTTT. Amino acid sequence: CASSLGTRSTDTQYF.

This rearrangement joins TRBV4-1 to TRBJ1-5, with D perhaps matching TRBD1 (5 bases). The CDR3 spans 14 residues. Germline loops: CDR1 MGHRA, CDR2 YSYEKL. Trimming pared 3 bases from V and 6 bases from J, leaving 12 bases between. CDR3 sequence (DNA): TGCGCCAGCAGCCAGGGCGGGGCCAGTCAGCCCCAGCATTTT. Translated: CASSQGGASQPQHF.

J is TRBJ1-1 and V is TRBV6-6; 7 bases align to TRBD1. The junction had 5 bases not matched to a gene; V was cut back by 6 bases and J by 1 base. The CDR3 is 14 amino acids. Germline V lookup: CDR1 MNHNY, CDR2 SVGAGI (reference sequence). The CDR3 coding sequence is TGTGCCAGCAGCCGAAGGGACAGGAACACTGAAGCTTTCTTT. As protein: CASSRRDRNTEAFF.

This clone is a singleton in its sample. This chain connects TRBV11-2 to TRBJ2-1, with 8 bases aligning to TRBD1. The germline V gene has CDR1 SGHAT and CDR2 FQNNGV. There are 17 residues in the CDR3. V shed 3 bases, J shed 4 bases, and the junction held 11 bases outside the gene matches. The CDR3 spells CASSFSTGTGNYNEQFF. The CDR3 DNA sequence: TGTGCCAGCAGCTTCAGTACCGGGACAGGAAATTACAATGAGCAGTTCTTC.

This chain links TRBV9 with TRBJ1-4, with unresolved D. Germline CDR1 SGDLS, CDR2 YYNGEE. CDR3 length equals 15 residues. Trimming pared 0 bases from V and 5 bases from J, leaving 11 bases between. CDR3 in amino acids: CASSVDGQPNEKLFF. The CDR3 region has the DNA TGTGCCAGCAGCGTAGATGGGCAGCCAAATGAAAAACTGTTTTTT.

The chain recombines TRBV7-9 with TRBJ2-4; possible D gene TRBD2, 6 bases. The CDR3 is 16 residues long. V gave up 1 base and J gave up 9 bases, with 19 bases separating them. Germline V gene lookup returns CDR1 SEHNR and CDR2 FQNEAQ (reference sequence). The CDR3 bases are TGTGCCAGCAGCTTAGTAGCGGCGGGGCAGGCGAGCATTCAGTACTTC. This translates into CASSLVAAGQASIQYF.

The gene calls are TRBV19 and TRBJ1-1, with D possibly being TRBD1 (6 bases). Looked up from germline, CDR1 is LNHDA and CDR2 is SQIVND (reference sequence). Trimming took 6 bases from V and 5 from J, leaving 19 bases between them. CDR3 length: 15 amino acids. CDR3 nucleotide sequence: TGTGCCAGTAGGTGGGGGGGCCTAGAAGGGACTGAAGCTTTCTTT. As protein: CASRWGGLEGTEAFF. The complete variable domain, with remaining parts taken from reference TRBV19 and TRBJ1-1, reads DGGITQSPKYLFRKEGQNVTLSCEQNLNHDAMYWYRQDPGQGLRLIYYSQIVNDFQKGDIAEGYSVSREKKESFPLTVTSAQKNPTAFYLCASRWGGLEGTEAFFGQGTRLTVV.

The V gene is TRBV27, the J gene TRBJ2-7; weak D call: TRBD1 (6 bases). Between the trimmed V and J ends, which lost 6 bases and 9 bases, there was a span of 15 bases. CDR1 MNHEY and CDR2 SMNVEV come from the germline V gene (reference sequence). CDR3 length: 12 residues. CDR3: CASSTPDRGQYF. The CDR3 DNA follows: TGTGCCAGCAGCACCCCGGACAGAGGGCAGTACTTC.

The CDR3 is CASSGAGGYYTQYF. The DNA for the CDR3 is TGTGCCAGCAGCGGGGCAGGGGGTTATTATACGCAGTATTTT. The chain couples TRBV5-5 to TRBJ2-3; 7 bases match TRBD1. This CDR3 has 14 amino acids. The V segment lost 4 bases and the J segment 7 bases; nucleotides outside the gene matches: 9. The germline V gene encodes CDR1 SGHKS and CDR2 YYEKEE (reference sequence).